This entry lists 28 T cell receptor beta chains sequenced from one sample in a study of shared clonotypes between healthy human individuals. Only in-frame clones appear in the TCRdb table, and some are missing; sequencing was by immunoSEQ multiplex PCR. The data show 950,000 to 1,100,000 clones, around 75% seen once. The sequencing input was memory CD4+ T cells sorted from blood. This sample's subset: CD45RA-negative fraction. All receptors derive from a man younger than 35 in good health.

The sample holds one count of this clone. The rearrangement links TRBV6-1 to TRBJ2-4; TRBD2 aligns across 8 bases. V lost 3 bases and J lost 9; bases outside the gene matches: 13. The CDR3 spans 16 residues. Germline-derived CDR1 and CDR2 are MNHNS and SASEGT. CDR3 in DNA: TGTGCCAGCAGTGATAGAGCGGGAGCGTTAATAGCCATTCAGTACTTC. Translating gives CASSDRAGALIAIQYF.

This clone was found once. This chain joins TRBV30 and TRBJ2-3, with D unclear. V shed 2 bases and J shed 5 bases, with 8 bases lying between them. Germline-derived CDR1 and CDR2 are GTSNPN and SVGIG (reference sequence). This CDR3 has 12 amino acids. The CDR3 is CAWSIARDTQYF. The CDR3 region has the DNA TGTGCCTGGAGTATCGCCCGAGATACGCAGTATTTT.

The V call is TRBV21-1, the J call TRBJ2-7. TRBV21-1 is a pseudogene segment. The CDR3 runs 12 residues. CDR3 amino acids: CATLGTSYEQYF. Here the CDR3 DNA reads TGTGCCACCCTGGGTACTTCCTACGAGCAGTACTTC.

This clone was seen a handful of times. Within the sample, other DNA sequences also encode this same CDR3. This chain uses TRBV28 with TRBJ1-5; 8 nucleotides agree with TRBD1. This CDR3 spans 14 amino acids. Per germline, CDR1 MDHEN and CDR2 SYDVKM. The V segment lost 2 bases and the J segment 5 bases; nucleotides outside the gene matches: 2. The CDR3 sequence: CASSLGQGYQPQHF. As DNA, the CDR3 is TGTGCCAGCAGTTTAGGACAGGGTTATCAGCCCCAGCATTTT.

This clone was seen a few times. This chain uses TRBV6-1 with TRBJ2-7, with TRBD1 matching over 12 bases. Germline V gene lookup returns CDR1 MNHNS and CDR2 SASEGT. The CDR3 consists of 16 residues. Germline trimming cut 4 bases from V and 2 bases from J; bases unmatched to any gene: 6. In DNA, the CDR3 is TGTGCCAGCAGTGGGGGGACAGGGGGCGTCACCTACGAGCAGTACTTC. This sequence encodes CASSGGTGGVTYEQYF.

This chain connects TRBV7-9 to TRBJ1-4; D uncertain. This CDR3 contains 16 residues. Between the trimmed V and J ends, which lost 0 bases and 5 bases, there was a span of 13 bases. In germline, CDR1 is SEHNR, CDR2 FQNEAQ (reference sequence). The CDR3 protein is CASSLAVIGPNEKLFF. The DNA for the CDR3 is TGTGCCAGCAGCTTAGCGGTAATCGGACCAAATGAAAAACTGTTTTTT.

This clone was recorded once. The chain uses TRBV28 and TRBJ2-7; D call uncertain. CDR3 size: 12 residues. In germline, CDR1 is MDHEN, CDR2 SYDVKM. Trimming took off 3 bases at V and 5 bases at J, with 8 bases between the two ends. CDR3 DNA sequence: TGTGCCAGCAGTTTGTCCAGAGACGAGCAGTACTTC. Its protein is CASSLSRDEQYF. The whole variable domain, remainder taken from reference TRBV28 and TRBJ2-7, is DVKVTQSSRYLVKRTGEKVFLECVQDMDHENMFWYRQDPGLGLRLIYFSYDVKMKEKGDIPEGYSVSREKKERFSLILESASTNQTSMYLCASSLSRDEQYFGPGTRLTVT.

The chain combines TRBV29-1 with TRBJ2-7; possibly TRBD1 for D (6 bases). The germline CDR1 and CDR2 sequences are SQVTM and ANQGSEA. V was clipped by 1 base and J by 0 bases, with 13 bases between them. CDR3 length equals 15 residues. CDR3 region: CSVEAGDRSSYEQYF. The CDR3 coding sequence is TGCAGCGTTGAAGCAGGGGACCGAAGCTCCTACGAGCAGTACTTC.

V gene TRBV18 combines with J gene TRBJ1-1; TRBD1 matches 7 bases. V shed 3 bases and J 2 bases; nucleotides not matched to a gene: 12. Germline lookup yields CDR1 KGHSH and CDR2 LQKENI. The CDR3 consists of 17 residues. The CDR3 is CASSPVTGYISNTEAFF. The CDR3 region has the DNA TGTGCCAGCTCACCCGTGACAGGGTACATTTCCAACACTGAAGCTTTCTTT. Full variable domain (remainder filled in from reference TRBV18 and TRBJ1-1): NAGVMQNPRHLVRRRGQEARLRCSPMKGHSHVYWYRQLPEEGLKFMVYLQKENIIDESGMPKERFSAEFPKEGPSILRIQQVVRGDSAAYFCASSPVTGYISNTEAFFGQGTRLTVV.

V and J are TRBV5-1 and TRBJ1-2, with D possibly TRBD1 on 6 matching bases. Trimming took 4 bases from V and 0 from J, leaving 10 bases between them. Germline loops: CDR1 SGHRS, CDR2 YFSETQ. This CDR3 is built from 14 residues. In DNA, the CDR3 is TGCGCCAGCAGCCTTCGGACAGCTAACTATGGCTACACCTTC. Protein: CASSLRTANYGYTF.

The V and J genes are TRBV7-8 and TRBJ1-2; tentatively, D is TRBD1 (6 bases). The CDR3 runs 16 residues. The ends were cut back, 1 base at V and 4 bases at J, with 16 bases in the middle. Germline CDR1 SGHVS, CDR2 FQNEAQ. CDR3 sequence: CASSLGQTIGGYGYTF. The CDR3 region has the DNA TGTGCCAGCAGCTTAGGACAGACTATAGGGGGCTATGGCTACACCTTC. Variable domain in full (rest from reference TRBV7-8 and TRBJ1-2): GAGVSQSPRYKVAKRGQDVALRCDPISGHVSLFWYQQALGQGPEFLTYFQNEAQLDKSGLPSDRFFAERPEGSVSTLKIQRTQQEDSAVYLCASSLGQTIGGYGYTFGSGTRLTVV.

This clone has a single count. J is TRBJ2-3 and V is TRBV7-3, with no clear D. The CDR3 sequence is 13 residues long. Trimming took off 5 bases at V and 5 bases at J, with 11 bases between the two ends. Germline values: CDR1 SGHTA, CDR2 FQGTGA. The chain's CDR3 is CASSAGFGDTQYF. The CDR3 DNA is TGTGCCAGCAGCGCAGGTTTTGGAGATACGCAGTATTTT.

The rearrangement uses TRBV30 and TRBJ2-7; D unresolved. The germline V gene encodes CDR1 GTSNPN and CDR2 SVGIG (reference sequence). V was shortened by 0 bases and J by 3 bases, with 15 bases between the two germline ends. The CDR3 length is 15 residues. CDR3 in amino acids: CAWSVGWQVNYEQYF. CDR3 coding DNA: TGTGCCTGGAGTGTTGGGTGGCAGGTAAACTACGAGCAGTACTTC.

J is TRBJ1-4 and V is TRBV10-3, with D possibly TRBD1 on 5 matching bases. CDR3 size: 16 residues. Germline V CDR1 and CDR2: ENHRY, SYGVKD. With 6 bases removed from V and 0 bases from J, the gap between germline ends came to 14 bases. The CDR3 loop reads CAISLTGGATNEKLFF. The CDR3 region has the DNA TGTGCCATCAGCCTGACCGGGGGGGCAACTAATGAAAAACTGTTTTTT.

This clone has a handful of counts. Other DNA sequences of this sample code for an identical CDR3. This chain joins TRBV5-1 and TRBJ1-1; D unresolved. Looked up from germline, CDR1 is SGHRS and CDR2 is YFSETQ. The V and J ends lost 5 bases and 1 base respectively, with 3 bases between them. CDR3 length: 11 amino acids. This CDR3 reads CASSSNTEAFF. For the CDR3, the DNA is TGCGCCAGCAGTTCGAACACTGAAGCTTTCTTT.

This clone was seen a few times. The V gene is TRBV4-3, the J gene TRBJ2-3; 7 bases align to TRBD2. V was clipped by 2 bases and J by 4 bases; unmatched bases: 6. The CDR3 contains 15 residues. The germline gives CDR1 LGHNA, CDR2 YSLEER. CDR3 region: CASSQRSGGADTQYF. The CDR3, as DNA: TGCGCCAGCAGCCAACGGTCGGGGGGAGCAGATACGCAGTATTTT.

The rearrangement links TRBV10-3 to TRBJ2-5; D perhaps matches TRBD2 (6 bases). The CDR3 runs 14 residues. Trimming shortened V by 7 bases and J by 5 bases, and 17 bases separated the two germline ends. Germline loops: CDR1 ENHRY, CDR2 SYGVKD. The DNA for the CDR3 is TGTGCCATCAAGGCTAGCGATGCCGGGGAGACCCAGTACTTC. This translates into CAIKASDAGETQYF.

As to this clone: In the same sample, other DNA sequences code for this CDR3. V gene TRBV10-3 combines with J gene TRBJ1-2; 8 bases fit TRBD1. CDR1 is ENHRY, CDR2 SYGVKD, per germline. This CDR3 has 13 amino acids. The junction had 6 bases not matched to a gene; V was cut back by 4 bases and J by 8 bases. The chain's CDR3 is CAISGGQGDGYTF. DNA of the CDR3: TGTGCCATCAGTGGCGGACAGGGTGACGGCTACACCTTC.

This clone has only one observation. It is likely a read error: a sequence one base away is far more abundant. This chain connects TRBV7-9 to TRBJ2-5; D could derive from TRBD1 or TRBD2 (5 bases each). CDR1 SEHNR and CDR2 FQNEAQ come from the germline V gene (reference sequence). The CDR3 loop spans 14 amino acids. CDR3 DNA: TGTGCCAGCAGCTTCTTATCAGGGACCGAGATCCAGTACTTC. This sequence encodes CASSFLSGTEIQYF.

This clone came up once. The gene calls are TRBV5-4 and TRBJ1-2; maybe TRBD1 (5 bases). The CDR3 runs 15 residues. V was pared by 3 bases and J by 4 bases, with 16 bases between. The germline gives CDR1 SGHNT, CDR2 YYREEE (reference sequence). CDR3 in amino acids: CASSSNGGGSYGYTF. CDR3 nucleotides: TGTGCCAGCAGCTCCAACGGGGGTGGGAGCTATGGCTACACCTTC.

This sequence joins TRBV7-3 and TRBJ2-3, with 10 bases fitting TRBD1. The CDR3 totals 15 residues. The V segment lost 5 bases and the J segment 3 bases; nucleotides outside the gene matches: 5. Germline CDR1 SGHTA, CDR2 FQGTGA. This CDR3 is CASSPGQGRTDTQYF. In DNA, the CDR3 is TGTGCCAGCAGCCCGGGACAGGGGAGGACAGATACGCAGTATTTT.

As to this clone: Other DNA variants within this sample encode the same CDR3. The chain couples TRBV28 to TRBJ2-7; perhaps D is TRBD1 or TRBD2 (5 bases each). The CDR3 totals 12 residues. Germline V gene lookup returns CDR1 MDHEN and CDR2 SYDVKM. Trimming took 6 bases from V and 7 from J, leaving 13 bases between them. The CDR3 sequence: CASSPGAWEQYF. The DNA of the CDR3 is TGTGCCAGCAGCCCCGGGGCTTGGGAGCAGTACTTC.

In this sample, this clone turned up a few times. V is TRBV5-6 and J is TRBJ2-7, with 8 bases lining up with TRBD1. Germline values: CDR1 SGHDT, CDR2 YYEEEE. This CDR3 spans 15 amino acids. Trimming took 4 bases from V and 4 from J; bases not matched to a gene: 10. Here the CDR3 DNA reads TGTGCCAGCAGCGGAACAGGGGGTTCCTCTTACGAGCAGTACTTC. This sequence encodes CASSGTGGSSYEQYF. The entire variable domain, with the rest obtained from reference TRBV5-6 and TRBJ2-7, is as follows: DAGVTQSPTHLIKTRGQQVTLRCSPKSGHDTVSWYQQALGQGPQFIFQYYEEEERQRGNFPDRFSGHQFPNYSSELNVNALLLGDSALYLCASSGTGGSSYEQYFGPGTRLTVT.

The CDR3 is CASTLLGAAYEQYF. The CDR3 nucleotides read TGTGCCAGCACCCTATTGGGGGCAGCCTACGAGCAGTACTTC. The chain combines TRBV28 with TRBJ2-7, with D possibly TRBD1 on 6 matching bases. CDR3 length: 14 amino acids. Germline CDR1 MDHEN, CDR2 SYDVKM. Deletions cut 7 bases from V and 2 bases from J, with 15 bases between.

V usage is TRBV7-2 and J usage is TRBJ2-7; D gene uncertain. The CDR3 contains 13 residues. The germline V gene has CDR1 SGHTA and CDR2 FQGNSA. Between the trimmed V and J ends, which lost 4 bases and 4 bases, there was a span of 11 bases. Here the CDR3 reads CASSSPSLYEQYF. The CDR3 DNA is TGTGCCAGCAGCTCCCCCTCCTTATACGAGCAGTACTTC.

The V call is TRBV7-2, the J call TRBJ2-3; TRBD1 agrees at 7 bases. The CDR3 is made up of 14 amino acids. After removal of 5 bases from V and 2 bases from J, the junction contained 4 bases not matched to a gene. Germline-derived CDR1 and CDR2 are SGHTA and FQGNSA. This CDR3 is CASSPDRFTDTQYF. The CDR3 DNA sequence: TGTGCCAGCAGCCCGGACAGGTTCACAGATACGCAGTATTTT.

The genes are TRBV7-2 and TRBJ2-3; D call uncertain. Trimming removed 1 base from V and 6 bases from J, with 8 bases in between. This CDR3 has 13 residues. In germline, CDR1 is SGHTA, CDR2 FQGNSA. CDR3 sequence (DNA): TGTGCCAGCAGCTTAGAAGTCTATGATACGCAGTATTTT. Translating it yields CASSLEVYDTQYF.

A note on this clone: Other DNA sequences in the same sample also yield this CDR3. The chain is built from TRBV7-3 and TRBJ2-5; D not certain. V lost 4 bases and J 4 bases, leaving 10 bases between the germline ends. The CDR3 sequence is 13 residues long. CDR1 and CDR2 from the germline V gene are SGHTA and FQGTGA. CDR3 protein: CASSSIGTETQYF. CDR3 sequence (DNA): TGTGCCAGCAGCTCAATAGGAACAGAGACCCAGTACTTC.